The clone carrying this T cell receptor beta chain showed up just a few times. This entry is derived from a study of cytomegalovirus exposure and HLA in healthy donors. Use of 60 Vbeta and 13 Jbeta primers characterized the PCR. The method was immunoSEQ multiplex PCR; TCRdb's version includes in-frame clones alone and lacks a portion of them. The sample yields about 84,000 clones, around four fifths seen once. The V end lost 4 bases, the J end lost 3 bases, and 9 bases lay between the germline ends. Germline V gene lookup returns CDR1 SGHVS and CDR2 FNYEAQ. The CDR3 is 13 residues long. This chain connects TRBV7-6 to TRBJ1-1; D possibly corresponds to TRBD1 (6 bases). This clonotype was sampled from a male donor in good health and CMV-seropositive. Sequencing was carried out using PBMCs. The CDR3 bases are TGTGCCAGCAGCTCCCGACAGGACACTGAAGCTTTCTTT. It codes for CASSSRQDTEAFF.